This T cell receptor beta chain was documented in a study of metastatic and nonmetastatic thyroid tumors. TCRdb reprocessed the PCR reads using MiXCR. The sample has around 28,000 clones; about an eighth are singletons. Germline V gene data show CDR1 as SGHDT and CDR2 as YYEEEE. CDR3 length: 16 residues. V lost 4 bases to trimming and J lost 2 bases; unmatched junction nucleotides: 11. Every patient underwent thyroid surgery untreated. The clonotype was recovered from a female donor with papillary thyroid cancer or a benign thyroid nodule (not recorded which). Some clones in this sample may be carry-over from other donors' samples. This chain joins TRBV5-6 and TRBJ1-1; the match to TRBD1 covers 7 bases. Sequenced material: blood. The DNA of the CDR3 is TGTGCCAGCAGCAAGGGACAGATGGTTGTAAACACTGAAGCTTTCTTT. It codes for CASSKGQMVVNTEAFF.